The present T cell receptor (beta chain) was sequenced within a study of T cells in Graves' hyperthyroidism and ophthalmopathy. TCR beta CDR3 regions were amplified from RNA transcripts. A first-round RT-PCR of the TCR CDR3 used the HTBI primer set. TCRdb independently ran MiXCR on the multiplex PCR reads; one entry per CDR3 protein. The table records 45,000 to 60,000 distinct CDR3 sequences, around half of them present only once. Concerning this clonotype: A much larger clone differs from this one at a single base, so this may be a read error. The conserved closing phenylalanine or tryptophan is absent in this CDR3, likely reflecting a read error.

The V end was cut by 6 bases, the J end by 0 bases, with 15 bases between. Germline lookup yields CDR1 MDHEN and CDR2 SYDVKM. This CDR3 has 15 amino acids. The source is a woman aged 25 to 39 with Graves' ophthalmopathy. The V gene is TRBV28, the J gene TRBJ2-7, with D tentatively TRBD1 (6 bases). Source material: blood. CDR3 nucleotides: TGTGCCAGCAGCCCCGGACAGCTCCTCTCCTACGAGCAGTACCTC. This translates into CASSPGQLLSYEQYL.